A selection of T cell receptor beta chains follows, all from one sample in a study of blood T cell repertoires in COVID-19. The assay was immunoSEQ multiplex PCR, and TCRdb's table has in-frame clones only and misses some. In the table there are more than 85,000 clones, approximately 84% of which are singletons. The material sequenced was peripheral blood. The receptors stem from a man aged 80 or over with active or convalescent COVID-19. Each CDR3 is given with its conserved first and last residue. A D gene is named only where the DNA matches it firmly. Where a row states a size, it is once, few, many or the class of an expanded clone; other rows omit it.

CDR3 | DNA | J | size | D | V
CASSTGPNEKLFF | TGTGCCAGCAGTACAGGCCCTAATGAAAAACTGTTTTTT | TRBJ1-4 | NA | NA | TRBV28
CASILGPFNEQFF | TGTGCCAGCATCTTGGGCCCGTTCAATGAGCAGTTCTTC | TRBJ2-1 | NA | NA | TRBV6-5
CASSLSPSYEQYF | TGTGCCAGCAGCTTAAGCCCCTCCTACGAGCAGTACTTC | TRBJ2-7 | few | NA | TRBV7-6
CASSPTGPRAKNIQYF | TGTGCCAGCAGCCCGACAGGGCCCAGAGCCAAAAACATTCAGTACTTC | TRBJ2-4 | NA | NA | TRBV21-1
CASRSGTGRLEKLFF | TGTGCCAGTAGATCCGGGACAGGGAGGCTTGAAAAACTGTTTTTT | TRBJ1-4 | NA | TRBD1 | TRBV19
CASSLWPAGYNEQFF | TGTGCCAGCAGCTTGTGGCCTGCCGGGTACAATGAGCAGTTCTTC | TRBJ2-1 | NA | NA | TRBV5-4
CASSATRQGGEKLFF | TGCGCCAGCAGTGCGACTCGACAGGGTGGTGAAAAACTGTTTTTT | TRBJ1-4 | NA | TRBD1 | TRBV10-1
CASSPGTSGFSTDTQYF | TGTGCCAGCAGCCCTGGGACTAGCGGTTTCAGCACAGATACGCAGTATTTT | TRBJ2-3 | NA | TRBD2 | TRBV7-2
CASSSKNGTGRRMNTEAFF | TGCGCCAGCAGCTCAAAGAATGGGACAGGGAGAAGGATGAACACTGAAGCTTTCTTT | TRBJ1-1 | once | TRBD1 | TRBV5-1
CASTSGGAKGTDTQYF | TGTGCCAGCACTAGCGGGGGGGCAAAGGGGACAGATACGCAGTATTTT | TRBJ2-3 | medium-sized | TRBD2 | TRBV5-4
CASSTGTGGYTQYF | TGCGCCAGCAGTACCGGGACAGGGGGTTATACGCAGTATTTT | TRBJ2-3 | NA | TRBD1 | TRBV10-1
CASSQGIRTGAYEQYF | TGCGCCAGCAGCCAGGGAATCCGGACAGGGGCCTACGAGCAGTACTTC | TRBJ2-7 | few | TRBD1 | TRBV4-1
CASSRQGFLDEKLFF | TGTGCCAGTAGTAGGCAGGGTTTCTTGGATGAAAAACTGTTTTTT | TRBJ1-4 | NA | NA | TRBV19
CASSYSETGRGNTIYF | TGTGCCAGCAGTTACTCGGAGACGGGGAGAGGAAACACCATATATTTT | TRBJ1-3 | NA | NA | TRBV6-5
CASRQTGFYTEAFF | TGTGCCAGCAGGCAGACAGGGTTCTACACTGAAGCTTTCTTT | TRBJ1-1 | NA | TRBD1 | TRBV25-1
CASSYSGGALYNEQFF | TGTGCCAGCAGTTACTCGGGGGGGGCTCTCTACAATGAGCAGTTCTTC | TRBJ2-1 | NA | NA | TRBV6-2/TRBV6-3
CASSLVIGTLHF | TGTGCCAGCAGCTTAGTGATCGGGACCCTCCACTTT | TRBJ1-6 | NA | NA | TRBV7-9
CASSLNSAGELFF | TGTGCCAGCAGCTTAAATTCGGCCGGGGAGCTGTTTTTT | TRBJ2-2 | few | NA | TRBV11-3
CASSQDLGLAGLHF | TGTGCCAGCAGCCAAGACTTGGGCCTAGCGGGTTTACACTTC | TRBJ2-7 | NA | TRBD2 | TRBV4-2
CASSGGVATEAFF | TGTGCCAGCTCAGGGGGGGTAGCCACTGAAGCTTTCTTT | TRBJ1-1 | NA | NA | TRBV18
CASSLKGGSPLHF | TGTGCCAGCAGCTTAAAGGGAGGCTCACCCCTCCACTTT | TRBJ1-6 | once | NA | TRBV7-8
CASRGTGATNEKLFF | TGTGCCAGTAGGGGGACAGGGGCAACTAATGAAAAACTGTTTTTT | TRBJ1-4 | NA | TRBD1 | TRBV19
CASSPSTDTQYF | TGTGCCAGCAGCCCAAGCACAGATACGCAGTATTTT | TRBJ2-3 | NA | NA | TRBV9
CASSPLFGTVGWEVNTEAFF | TGTGCCAGCTCACCGCTCTTCGGGACAGTCGGCTGGGAGGTGAACACTGAAGCTTTCTTT | TRBJ1-1 | NA | TRBD1 | TRBV18
CASSRIRTSGRSSYNEQFF | TGCGCCAGCAGCCGGATCCGGACTAGCGGCAGGAGCTCCTACAATGAGCAGTTCTTC | TRBJ2-1 | NA | TRBD2 | TRBV5-1
CASIPDRGLGGYTF | TGTGCCAGCATTCCGGACAGGGGCCTGGGGGGCTACACCTTC | TRBJ1-2 | NA | TRBD1 | TRBV2
CASSLQVSTDTQYF | TGTGCCAGCAGTTTACAGGTTAGCACAGATACGCAGTATTTT | TRBJ2-3 | NA | NA | TRBV27
CASSQDGTGVYNEQFF | TGCGCCAGCAGCCAAGATGGGACAGGGGTCTACAATGAGCAGTTCTTC | TRBJ2-1 | NA | TRBD1 | TRBV4-3